The rows below give T cell receptor beta chains drawn from one sample of a study of neurological immune-mediated disorders. TCRdb re-called the 5' RACE reads with MiXCR, one entry per CDR3 protein. The table lists tens of thousands of distinct CDR3 sequences, 20% to 25% of them singletons. Material: PBMCs. These receptor sequences come from a man aged 55 to 70 with HTLV-1-associated myelopathy (HAM/TSP). CDR3s include the opening cysteine and the closing phenylalanine or tryptophan. The order of the fields is J gene, clone size, V gene, D gene, CDR3 protein, CDR3 DNA. A D gene is named only where the DNA matches it firmly. Size is omitted from some rows. Given values are once, few, many or a class for expanded clones.

j_gene: TRBJ2-3
abundance: few
v_gene: TRBV4-1
d_gene: NA
CDR3aa: CASSHPGSGNTQYF
CDR3nt: TGCGCCAGCAGCCATCCCGGGAGTGGTAATACGCAGTATTTT

j_gene: TRBJ2-3
abundance: many
v_gene: TRBV5-1
d_gene: NA
CDR3aa: CASSLDPGTDTQYF
CDR3nt: TGCGCCAGCAGCTTGGATCCCGGCACAGATACGCAGTATTTT

j_gene: TRBJ2-1
abundance: NA
v_gene: TRBV6-6
d_gene: NA
CDR3aa: CAGSYRDFYNEQFF
CDR3nt: TGTGCCGGGAGTTACCGGGACTTTTACAATGAGCAGTTCTTC

j_gene: TRBJ2-3
abundance: NA
v_gene: TRBV5-1
d_gene: TRBD2
CDR3aa: CASSSLAGGDADTQYF
CDR3nt: TGCGCCAGCAGCTCATTAGCGGGAGGAGATGCAGATACGCAGTATTTT

j_gene: TRBJ2-1
abundance: many
v_gene: TRBV5-5
d_gene: TRBD2
CDR3aa: CASSSDSSGRGRNEQFF
CDR3nt: TGTGCCAGCAGCTCCGACTCTAGCGGGAGAGGAAGGAATGAGCAGTTCTTC

j_gene: TRBJ2-7
abundance: many
v_gene: TRBV6-2/TRBV6-3
d_gene: NA
CDR3aa: CASSGGPYEQYF
CDR3nt: TGTGCCAGCAGTGGGGGCCCCTACGAGCAGTACTTC

j_gene: TRBJ2-6
abundance: many
v_gene: TRBV5-1
d_gene: TRBD1
CDR3aa: CASCPTGSGANVLTF
CDR3nt: TGCGCCAGCTGCCCGACAGGGTCTGGGGCCAACGTCCTGACTTTC

j_gene: TRBJ2-3
abundance: many
v_gene: TRBV7-2
d_gene: NA
CDR3aa: CASSLARYHTDTQYF
CDR3nt: TGTGCCAGCAGCTTAGCCCGGTACCACACAGATACGCAGTATTTT

j_gene: TRBJ2-7
abundance: many
v_gene: TRBV28
d_gene: TRBD2
CDR3aa: CASNVAGAASYEQYF
CDR3nt: TGTGCCAGCAATGTAGCGGGAGCCGCCTCCTACGAGCAGTACTTC

j_gene: TRBJ2-3
abundance: medium-sized
v_gene: TRBV5-1
d_gene: TRBD2
CDR3aa: CASSKGLAASTDTQYF
CDR3nt: TGCGCCAGCAGCAAGGGACTAGCGGCCAGCACAGATACGCAGTATTTT

j_gene: TRBJ2-3
abundance: NA
v_gene: TRBV10-3
d_gene: NA
CDR3aa: CAIRPTDTDTQYF
CDR3nt: TGTGCCATCAGACCGACAGACACAGATACGCAGTATTTT

j_gene: TRBJ2-5
abundance: many
v_gene: TRBV5-1
d_gene: NA
CDR3aa: CASSPDSYQETQYF
CDR3nt: TGCGCCAGCAGCCCGGACTCTTACCAAGAGACCCAGTACTTC

j_gene: TRBJ2-1
abundance: many
v_gene: TRBV5-1
d_gene: NA
CDR3aa: CASSLAGPANEQFF
CDR3nt: TGCGCCAGCAGCTTGGCAGGGCCCGCCAATGAGCAGTTCTTC

j_gene: TRBJ2-1
abundance: many
v_gene: TRBV14
d_gene: TRBD2
CDR3aa: CASSQFPRLAGPNEQFF
CDR3nt: TGTGCCAGCAGCCAGTTCCCTCGACTAGCGGGGCCCAATGAGCAGTTCTTC

j_gene: TRBJ2-5
abundance: many
v_gene: TRBV5-1
d_gene: NA
CDR3aa: CASSPPLGIQETQYF
CDR3nt: TGCGCCAGCAGCCCCCCCCTTGGAATCCAAGAGACCCAGTACTTC

j_gene: TRBJ2-1
abundance: many
v_gene: TRBV28
d_gene: NA
CDR3aa: CASSSTNGGGYNEQFF
CDR3nt: TGTGCCAGCAGTTCAACGAACGGTGGAGGGTACAATGAGCAGTTCTTC

j_gene: TRBJ2-3
abundance: many
v_gene: TRBV29-1
d_gene: TRBD1
CDR3aa: CSVEDLAGGVTDTQYF
CDR3nt: TGCAGCGTTGAAGATCTGGCAGGGGGCGTTACAGATACGCAGTATTTT

j_gene: TRBJ2-1
abundance: few
v_gene: TRBV20-1
d_gene: TRBD1
CDR3aa: CSVGRDRGQYNEQFF
CDR3nt: TGCAGTGTCGGCCGCGACAGGGGTCAATACAATGAGCAGTTCTTC

j_gene: TRBJ2-3
abundance: many
v_gene: TRBV6-5
d_gene: TRBD1
CDR3aa: CASSYGTGATDTQYF
CDR3nt: TGTGCCAGCAGTTACGGGACAGGGGCCACAGATACGCAGTATTTT

j_gene: TRBJ2-1
abundance: many
v_gene: TRBV7-8
d_gene: NA
CDR3aa: CASSLAGTRYNEQFF
CDR3nt: TGTGCCAGCAGCTTAGCGGGTACACGGTACAATGAGCAGTTCTTC

j_gene: TRBJ2-7
abundance: many
v_gene: TRBV5-1
d_gene: NA
CDR3aa: CASSGGAPEQYF
CDR3nt: TGCGCCAGCAGCGGGGGAGCACCTGAGCAGTACTTC

j_gene: TRBJ2-7
abundance: many
v_gene: TRBV12-3/TRBV12-4
d_gene: NA
CDR3aa: CASSLEGKEPYEQYF
CDR3nt: TGTGCCAGCAGTTTAGAAGGGAAAGAGCCCTACGAGCAGTACTTC

j_gene: TRBJ2-7
abundance: many
v_gene: TRBV5-1
d_gene: TRBD1
CDR3aa: CASSSFRTGGGGEQYF
CDR3nt: TGCGCCAGCAGCTCTTTCCGGACAGGGGGCGGAGGAGAGCAGTACTTC

j_gene: TRBJ2-1
abundance: many
v_gene: TRBV20-1
d_gene: NA
CDR3aa: CSARDPYGPYNEQFF
CDR3nt: TGCAGTGCTAGAGATCCCTATGGACCCTACAATGAGCAGTTCTTC

j_gene: TRBJ2-2
abundance: many
v_gene: TRBV28
d_gene: NA
CDR3aa: CATLNTGELFF
CDR3nt: TGTGCCACCTTGAACACCGGGGAGCTGTTTTTT

j_gene: TRBJ1-1
abundance: many
v_gene: TRBV5-1
d_gene: NA
CDR3aa: CASTEDRPTEAFF
CDR3nt: TGCGCCAGCACCGAAGACAGGCCTACTGAAGCTTTCTTT

j_gene: TRBJ2-7
abundance: many
v_gene: TRBV7-9
d_gene: NA
CDR3aa: CASSFGGVAYEQYF
CDR3nt: TGTGCCAGCAGCTTTGGCGGGGTGGCCTACGAGCAGTACTTC

j_gene: TRBJ2-1
abundance: NA
v_gene: TRBV10-2
d_gene: NA
CDR3aa: CASKPGQSGNEQFF
CDR3nt: TGCGCCAGCAAGCCGGGCCAATCCGGCAATGAGCAGTTCTTC

j_gene: TRBJ1-1
abundance: many
v_gene: TRBV5-1
d_gene: NA
CDR3aa: CASTKTENTEAFF
CDR3nt: TGCGCCAGCACCAAGACGGAAAACACTGAAGCTTTCTTT

j_gene: TRBJ1-6
abundance: NA
v_gene: TRBV5-6
d_gene: NA
CDR3aa: CASSLATPRGSPLHF
CDR3nt: TGTGCCAGCAGCTTGGCGACTCCGAGAGGCTCACCCCTCCACTTT

j_gene: TRBJ2-1
abundance: few
v_gene: TRBV20-1
d_gene: NA
CDR3aa: CSARWGDPYNEQFF
CDR3nt: TGCAGTGCTAGATGGGGGGACCCCTACAATGAGCAGTTCTTC

j_gene: TRBJ1-1
abundance: few
v_gene: TRBV7-8
d_gene: NA
CDR3aa: CASSLLGPRNTEAFF
CDR3nt: TGTGCCAGCAGCTTACTAGGGCCGCGGAACACTGAAGCTTTCTTT

j_gene: TRBJ2-7
abundance: once
v_gene: TRBV7-2
d_gene: TRBD2
CDR3aa: CASSGLAGFDEQYF
CDR3nt: TGTGCCAGCAGCGGACTAGCGGGATTTGATGAGCAGTACTTC

j_gene: TRBJ1-2
abundance: many
v_gene: TRBV20-1
d_gene: NA
CDR3aa: CSATTRGMWGYGYTF
CDR3nt: TGCAGTGCTACCACCAGAGGGATGTGGGGGTATGGCTACACCTTC

j_gene: TRBJ2-7
abundance: NA
v_gene: TRBV5-1
d_gene: NA
CDR3aa: CASSLQRHLTYEQYF
CDR3nt: TGCGCCAGCAGCTTGCAGCGACACCTAACCTACGAGCAGTACTTC

j_gene: TRBJ2-2
abundance: few
v_gene: TRBV19
d_gene: NA
CDR3aa: CASIGLAANTGELFF
CDR3nt: TGTGCCAGTATAGGGTTAGCGGCGAACACCGGGGAGCTGTTTTTT

j_gene: TRBJ2-2
abundance: many
v_gene: TRBV5-1
d_gene: NA
CDR3aa: CASSSAGQGRGPGELFF
CDR3nt: TGCGCCAGCAGCTCAGCCGGCCAGGGGCGCGGACCCGGGGAGCTGTTTTTT

j_gene: TRBJ2-3
abundance: many
v_gene: TRBV20-1
d_gene: TRBD2
CDR3aa: CSARDPRTSGSTDTQYF
CDR3nt: TGCAGTGCTAGAGATCCACGGACTAGCGGTAGCACAGATACGCAGTATTTT

j_gene: TRBJ2-3
abundance: many
v_gene: TRBV5-6
d_gene: NA
CDR3aa: CASSFGTDTQYF
CDR3nt: TGTGCCAGCAGCTTTGGAACAGATACGCAGTATTTT

j_gene: TRBJ2-7
abundance: many
v_gene: TRBV6-5
d_gene: NA
CDR3aa: CASSYSSGTTYEQYF
CDR3nt: TGTGCCAGCAGTTACTCTTCCGGGACCACCTACGAGCAGTACTTC

j_gene: TRBJ2-7
abundance: few
v_gene: TRBV7-8
d_gene: NA
CDR3aa: CATWDSSYEQYF
CDR3nt: TGTGCCACCTGGGACTCCTCCTACGAGCAGTACTTC

j_gene: TRBJ1-5
abundance: many
v_gene: TRBV5-6
d_gene: TRBD1
CDR3aa: CASSSRQGASNQPQHF
CDR3nt: TGTGCCAGCAGCTCCCGGCAGGGGGCTAGCAATCAGCCCCAGCATTTT

j_gene: TRBJ2-2
abundance: NA
v_gene: TRBV5-1
d_gene: NA
CDR3aa: CASSLFAESALGGVLFF
CDR3nt: TGCGCCAGCAGCTTGTTCGCCGAGTCAGCCTTGGGCGGGGTGCTGTTTTTT

j_gene: TRBJ2-7
abundance: many
v_gene: TRBV5-1
d_gene: TRBD1
CDR3aa: CASSPGTGPHEQYF
CDR3nt: TGCGCCAGCAGTCCGGGGACAGGGCCCCACGAGCAGTACTTC

j_gene: TRBJ1-2
abundance: NA
v_gene: TRBV12-2
d_gene: NA
CDR3aa: CASRRRTDNYGYTF
CDR3nt: TGTGCAAGTCGCAGAAGGACGGATAACTATGGCTACACCTTC

j_gene: TRBJ1-5
abundance: many
v_gene: TRBV11-2
d_gene: NA
CDR3aa: CASSLGKGGQPQHF
CDR3nt: TGTGCCAGCAGCTTAGGAAAAGGGGGTCAGCCCCAGCATTTT

j_gene: TRBJ2-1
abundance: many
v_gene: TRBV4-1
d_gene: TRBD2
CDR3aa: CASSLGLAGGHSYNEQFF
CDR3nt: TGCGCCAGCAGCCTGGGACTAGCGGGAGGCCACTCCTACAATGAGCAGTTCTTC

j_gene: TRBJ1-2
abundance: NA
v_gene: TRBV20-1
d_gene: NA
CDR3aa: CSARGPGTNYGYTF
CDR3nt: TGCAGTGCTAGAGGGCCAGGGACGAACTATGGCTACACCTTC